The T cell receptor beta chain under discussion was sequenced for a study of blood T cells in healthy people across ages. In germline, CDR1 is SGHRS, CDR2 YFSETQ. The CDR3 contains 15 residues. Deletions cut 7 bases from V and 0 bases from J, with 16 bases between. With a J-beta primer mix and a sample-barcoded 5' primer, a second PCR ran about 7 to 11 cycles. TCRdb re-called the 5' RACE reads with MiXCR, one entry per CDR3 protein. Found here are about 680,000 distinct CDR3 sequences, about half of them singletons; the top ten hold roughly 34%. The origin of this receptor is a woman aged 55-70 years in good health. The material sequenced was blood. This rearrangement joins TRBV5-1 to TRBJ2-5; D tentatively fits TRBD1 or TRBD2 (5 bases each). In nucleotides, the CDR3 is TGCGCCAGCGTCGTCGCAGGGAGATACCAAGAGACCCAGTACTTC. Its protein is CASVVAGRYQETQYF.